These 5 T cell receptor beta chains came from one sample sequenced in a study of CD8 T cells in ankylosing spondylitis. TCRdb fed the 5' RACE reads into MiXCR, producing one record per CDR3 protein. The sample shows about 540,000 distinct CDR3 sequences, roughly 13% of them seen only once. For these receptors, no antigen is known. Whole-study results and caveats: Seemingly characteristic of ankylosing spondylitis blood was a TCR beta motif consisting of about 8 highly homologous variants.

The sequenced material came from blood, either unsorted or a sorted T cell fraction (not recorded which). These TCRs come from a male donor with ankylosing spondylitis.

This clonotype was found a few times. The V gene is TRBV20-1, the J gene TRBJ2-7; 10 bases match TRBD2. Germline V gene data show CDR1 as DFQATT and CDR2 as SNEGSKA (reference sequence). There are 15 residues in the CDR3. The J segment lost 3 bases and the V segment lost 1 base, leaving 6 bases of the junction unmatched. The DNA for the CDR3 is TGCAGTGCTAGAGCGACGGCTAGCGGGAGCTACGAGCAGTACTTC. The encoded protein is CSARATASGSYEQYF.

The chain's CDR3 is CASTSDQGPQPQHF. CDR3 DNA: TGTGCCAGCACCTCTGACCAGGGGCCTCAGCCCCAGCATTTT. The V call is TRBV12-3 or TRBV12-4, the J call TRBJ1-5, with a possible D match to TRBD1 (6 bases). V lost 7 bases and J 6 bases, leaving 16 bases between the germline ends. The CDR3 has 14 residues.

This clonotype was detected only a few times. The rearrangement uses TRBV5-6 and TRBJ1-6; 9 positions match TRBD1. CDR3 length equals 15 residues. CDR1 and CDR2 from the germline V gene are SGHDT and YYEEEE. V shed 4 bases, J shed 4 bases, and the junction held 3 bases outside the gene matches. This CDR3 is CASSVDRGYNSPLHF. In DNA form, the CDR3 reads TGTGCCAGCAGCGTTGACAGGGGGTATAATTCACCCCTCCACTTT.

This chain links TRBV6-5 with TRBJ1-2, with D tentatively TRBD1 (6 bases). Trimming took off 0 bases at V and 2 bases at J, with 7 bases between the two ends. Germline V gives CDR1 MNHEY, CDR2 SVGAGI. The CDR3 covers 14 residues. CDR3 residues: CASSYSGHNYGYTF. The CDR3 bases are TGTGCCAGCAGTTACTCGGGACACAACTATGGCTACACCTTC.

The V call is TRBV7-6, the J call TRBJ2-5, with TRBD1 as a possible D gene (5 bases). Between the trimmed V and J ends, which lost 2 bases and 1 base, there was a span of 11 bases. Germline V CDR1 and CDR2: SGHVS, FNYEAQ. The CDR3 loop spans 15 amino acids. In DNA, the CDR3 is TGTGCCAGCAGCTTAAGGACACCAGGCCAAGAGACCCAGTACTTC. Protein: CASSLRTPGQETQYF.